This T cell receptor beta chain emerged from a study of blood T cells in healthy people across ages (dated by TCRdb to between 2014 and 2016). Regarding the research as a whole: Template switching captured roughly one uniquely barcoded TCR beta cDNA molecule per two T cells in model experiments. Donors were grouped into four age groups: young (average approximately 15 years), middle-aged (approximately 41), aged (about 60) and long-lived (82). Two additional independent replicas of 1 million unique cDNA reads from the same blood draw were analyzed for two donors (one aged 18 to 29 and one aged 80 or older). Age-related changes in TCR beta repertoire diversity were measured in the study by deep sequencing normalized with unique cDNA molecular identifiers. To avoid experimental bias, donors of different ages were spread randomly across the sequencing lanes. Broader findings and caveats from the paper: Since profiling was done on bulk unsorted PBMCs, naive and antigen-experienced compartments could not be conclusively compared. The long-lived group showed more naive CD4+ T cells, fewer expanded clones and increased TCR diversity than the aged group, suggesting age selection. Because the CMV infection status of the donors was unknown, age-related changes in expanded clonotypes may potentially have been confounded. Observed TCR beta diversity per million T cells fell roughly linearly with age, and a significant reduction was already apparent by age about 38. The percentage of naive T cells measured by flow cytometry correlated strongly with observed TCR beta diversity. Total diversity estimates from one million sequenced T cells were considered lower bounds and underestimates.

Systemically healthy Caucasian individuals from Russia, about 38 in total and aged roughly 6 to 100 years, were included as donors. Ten milliliters of peripheral blood were drawn from each donor into EDTA-treated Vacutainer tubes. Ficoll-Paque density-gradient centrifugation was used to isolate PBMCs, with at least 6.5 million per sample. Trizol reagent was used to extract total RNA from PBMCs, with at least 6 micrograms per sample. For every donor, an aliquot of PBMCs went through flow cytometry to measure the percentages of naive CD45RAhigh/CD27high T cells. Inclusive of the bounding cysteine and phenylalanine, the CDR3 is 15 residues long. The sequence is cut down to CDR3 DNA, 45 bases in frame from base 1. Per the germline V gene, MNHEY is the CDR1 and SVGEGT is the CDR2. The V and J ends are trimmed by 5 bases and 5 bases, leaving 16 bases between them. Libraries were constructed by 5' RACE. Instrument on record: Illumina HiSeq 2500. A second PCR of roughly 7 to 12 cycles was run with a J-beta primer mix and a sample-barcoded 5' primer. A template-switch 5' adaptor carrying 12 random nucleotides introduced a unique molecular identifier onto each TCR beta cDNA molecule. Each sample yielded at least 2.5 million CDR3-containing paired-end reads. All of the RNA was converted into first-strand cDNA using the Mint cDNA synthesis kit, with a TRBC-specific oligonucleotide serving as the primer. Following uracil-DNA glycosylase treatment, a first 18-cycle PCR with universal primers M1SS and BC2_uni_R was performed on all cDNA. In the authors' own workflow: For normalization, 1 million high-quality reads, each with a distinct molecular identifier, were randomly selected from each sample. Reads with shared molecular identifiers were discarded instead of being binned into consensus sequences. MiTCR, with a Q25 quality threshold and the strictest error-elimination algorithm, was used for CDR3 identification, clonotype clustering and error correction. Lower-bound total TCR beta diversity was estimated with a nonparametric unseen species model using Euler transformation. TCRdb reran the public reads through fastp at Q25 and MiXCR, keeping productive beta chains. Identical CDR3 proteins give one entry, which carries the most common genes and DNA. TCRdb's processing, not the authors' own work, is the source of the V and J calls. For this sample the table gives 1.4 million or so distinct CDR3 sequences, of which less than 45% were detected only once. 4% of the sample lies in the top ten.

This clonotype was seen only a few times. No antigen is known for it. Nothing much larger sits one base from this clone, and base qualities are not available. The source of this sequence is a woman aged 18-29 years in good health. The chain is encoded by TRBV6-2 or TRBV6-3 joined to TRBJ2-1; perhaps TRBD2 is the D gene, with 5 bases matching. The specimen was blood. The CDR3 sequence is CASSEDREYDNEQFF. The DNA reads TGTGCCAGCAGTGAGGACCGGGAATACGACAATGAGCAGTTCTTC.